The rows below give T cell receptor beta chains drawn from one sample of a study of CD8 T cells in Susac syndrome. MiXCR, run by TCRdb on the immunoSEQ multiplex PCR reads, gives a single entry per CDR3 protein. Found here are around 190,000 distinct CDR3 sequences, over 85% of them singletons; the top ten hold less than 0.11%. Sample: CD4+ T cells from PBMCs. The receptors come from a human donor in good health. CDR3s include the opening cysteine and the closing phenylalanine or tryptophan. Fields, in order: D gene, clone size, V gene, J gene, CDR3 DNA, CDR3 protein. D genes are given only for firm matches. A clone size is listed for some rows: how often the clone was seen (once, few, many), or a class if it is expanded.

d_gene: NA
abundance: once
v_gene: TRBV28
j_gene: TRBJ1-1
CDR3nt: TGTGCCACTCTCCAGATAGGCCCCGGAGCTTTCTTT
CDR3aa: CATLQIGPGAFF

d_gene: NA
abundance: once
v_gene: TRBV20-1
j_gene: TRBJ1-2
CDR3nt: TGCAGTGCTAGAGAGGACAGCACCCTCTATGGCTACACCTTC
CDR3aa: CSAREDSTLYGYTF

d_gene: NA
abundance: NA
v_gene: TRBV20-1
j_gene: TRBJ2-3
CDR3nt: TGCAGTGCTAGTCTACGACCCGATACGCAGTATTTT
CDR3aa: CSASLRPDTQYF

d_gene: NA
abundance: NA
v_gene: TRBV6-5
j_gene: TRBJ1-2
CDR3nt: TGTGCCAGCAGTCGGACCACGAGGGACTATGGCTACACCTTC
CDR3aa: CASSRTTRDYGYTF

d_gene: NA
abundance: NA
v_gene: TRBV14
j_gene: TRBJ2-5
CDR3nt: TGTGCCAGCAGTCGAGCCTTGGGTGGGGAGACCCAGTACTTC
CDR3aa: CASSRALGGETQYF

d_gene: NA
abundance: NA
v_gene: TRBV28
j_gene: TRBJ2-3
CDR3nt: TGTGCCAGCAGTTCAGGGCTGGATACGCAGTATTTT
CDR3aa: CASSSGLDTQYF

d_gene: NA
abundance: NA
v_gene: TRBV4-2
j_gene: TRBJ2-1
CDR3nt: TGTGCCAGCAGCCTCCGCTCGGACTCGATTGAGCAGTTCTTC
CDR3aa: CASSLRSDSIEQFF

d_gene: NA
abundance: NA
v_gene: TRBV7-2
j_gene: TRBJ2-6
CDR3nt: TGTGCCAGCAGCTTACGGCAGGCCAGAGCTGGGGCCAACGTCCTGACTTTC
CDR3aa: CASSLRQARAGANVLTF

d_gene: NA
abundance: NA
v_gene: TRBV5-1
j_gene: TRBJ2-7
CDR3nt: TGCGCCAGCAGCCGGATGGAATCCTACGAGCAGTACTTC
CDR3aa: CASSRMESYEQYF

d_gene: NA
abundance: NA
v_gene: TRBV7-9
j_gene: TRBJ1-2
CDR3nt: TGTGCCAGCAGCCAGACATCGTTCGATGGCTACACCTTC
CDR3aa: CASSQTSFDGYTF

d_gene: NA
abundance: NA
v_gene: TRBV20-1
j_gene: TRBJ2-3
CDR3nt: TGCAGTGCTGACAAGCCCGGGGATACGCAGTATTTT
CDR3aa: CSADKPGDTQYF

d_gene: NA
abundance: NA
v_gene: TRBV14
j_gene: TRBJ1-2
CDR3nt: TGTGCCAGCAGGTTGGACTATGGCTACACCTTC
CDR3aa: CASRLDYGYTF

d_gene: TRBD2
abundance: NA
v_gene: TRBV29-1
j_gene: TRBJ2-4
CDR3nt: TGCAGCGTTGAAAGACTAGCGGGAGGATCTGGCAAAAACATTCAGTACTTC
CDR3aa: CSVERLAGGSGKNIQYF

d_gene: NA
abundance: NA
v_gene: TRBV4-1
j_gene: TRBJ2-3
CDR3nt: TGCGCCAGCAGCCTCCGGGACCAGAATACGCAGTATTTT
CDR3aa: CASSLRDQNTQYF

d_gene: NA
abundance: NA
v_gene: TRBV29-1
j_gene: TRBJ1-1
CDR3nt: TGCAGCGTTGGGGGCACAAGGAACACTGAAGCTTTCTTT
CDR3aa: CSVGGTRNTEAFF

d_gene: NA
abundance: NA
v_gene: TRBV27
j_gene: TRBJ2-1
CDR3nt: TGTGCCAGCACCGCCGTGGGTAGCGACAATGAGCAGTTCTTC
CDR3aa: CASTAVGSDNEQFF

d_gene: NA
abundance: NA
v_gene: TRBV5-1
j_gene: TRBJ2-1
CDR3nt: TGCGCCAGCAGCAATCAGGGATATGGAAATGAGCAGTTCTTC
CDR3aa: CASSNQGYGNEQFF

d_gene: NA
abundance: NA
v_gene: TRBV5-1
j_gene: TRBJ2-3
CDR3nt: TGCGCCAGCAGCTTGGCGTTCGGCAGAGACACAGATACGCAGTATTTT
CDR3aa: CASSLAFGRDTDTQYF

d_gene: NA
abundance: once
v_gene: TRBV5-6
j_gene: TRBJ2-5
CDR3nt: TGTGCCAGCAGTCGGGGACAAGGCCAAGAGACCCAGTACTTC
CDR3aa: CASSRGQGQETQYF

d_gene: TRBD1
abundance: NA
v_gene: TRBV20-1
j_gene: TRBJ2-5
CDR3nt: TGCAGTGCTAGGACAGGGTACCAAGAGACCCAGTACTTC
CDR3aa: CSARTGYQETQYF

d_gene: NA
abundance: NA
v_gene: TRBV29-1
j_gene: TRBJ2-3
CDR3nt: TGCAGCGTCCGGTCGGGACCTTGGAGAGATACGCAGTATTTT
CDR3aa: CSVRSGPWRDTQYF

d_gene: TRBD2
abundance: NA
v_gene: TRBV29-1
j_gene: TRBJ2-7
CDR3nt: TGCAGCGTTGAAGTGGCTGGACTAGCTATCGAAAACGAGCAGTACTTC
CDR3aa: CSVEVAGLAIENEQYF

d_gene: NA
abundance: NA
v_gene: TRBV20-1
j_gene: TRBJ1-4
CDR3nt: TGCAGTGCGAAAGGGGCCGTTAATAAAAAACTGTTTTTT
CDR3aa: CSAKGAVNKKLFF

d_gene: TRBD1
abundance: NA
v_gene: TRBV3-1
j_gene: TRBJ2-7
CDR3nt: TGTGCCAGCAGCCAACGACAGGGGGGGCAGTACTTC
CDR3aa: CASSQRQGGQYF

d_gene: TRBD2
abundance: NA
v_gene: TRBV18
j_gene: TRBJ2-1
CDR3nt: TGTGCCAGCTCACCGGCGACTAGCGGCGATGAGCAGTTCTTC
CDR3aa: CASSPATSGDEQFF

d_gene: NA
abundance: NA
v_gene: TRBV29-1
j_gene: TRBJ1-1
CDR3nt: TGCAGCGTTGAAGAGTGGGGGGCTGAAGCTTTCTTT
CDR3aa: CSVEEWGAEAFF

d_gene: NA
abundance: NA
v_gene: TRBV30
j_gene: TRBJ1-3
CDR3nt: TGTGCCTGGAGTGTTGCCCTCTCTGGAAACACCATATATTTT
CDR3aa: CAWSVALSGNTIYF